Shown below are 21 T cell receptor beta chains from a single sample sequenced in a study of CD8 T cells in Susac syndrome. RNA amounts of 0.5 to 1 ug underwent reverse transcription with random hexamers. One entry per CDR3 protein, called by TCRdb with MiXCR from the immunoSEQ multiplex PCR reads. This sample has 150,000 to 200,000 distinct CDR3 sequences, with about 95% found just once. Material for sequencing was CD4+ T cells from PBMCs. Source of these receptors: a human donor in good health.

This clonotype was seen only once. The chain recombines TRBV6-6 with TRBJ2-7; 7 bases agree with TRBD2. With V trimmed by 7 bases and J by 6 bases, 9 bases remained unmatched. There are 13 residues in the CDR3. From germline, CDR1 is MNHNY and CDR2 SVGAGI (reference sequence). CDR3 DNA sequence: TGTGCCAGCAAGCGGCCGGGGGGTAGCGAGCAGTACTTC. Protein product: CASKRPGGSEQYF.

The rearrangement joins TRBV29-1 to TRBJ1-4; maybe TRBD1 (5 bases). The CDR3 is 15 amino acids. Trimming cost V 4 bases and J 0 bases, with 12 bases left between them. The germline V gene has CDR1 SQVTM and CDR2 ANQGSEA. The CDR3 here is CSVAAGFSTNEKLFF. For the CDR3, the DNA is TGCAGCGTTGCGGCAGGGTTCTCAACTAATGAAAAACTGTTTTTT.

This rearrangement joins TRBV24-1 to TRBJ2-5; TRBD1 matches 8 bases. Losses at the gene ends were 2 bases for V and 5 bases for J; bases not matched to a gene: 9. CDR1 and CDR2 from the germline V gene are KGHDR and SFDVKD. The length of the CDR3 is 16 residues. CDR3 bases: TGTGCCACCAGTGATTACCAGGGGGCCTCCGTGGAGACCCAGTACTTC. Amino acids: CATSDYQGASVETQYF.

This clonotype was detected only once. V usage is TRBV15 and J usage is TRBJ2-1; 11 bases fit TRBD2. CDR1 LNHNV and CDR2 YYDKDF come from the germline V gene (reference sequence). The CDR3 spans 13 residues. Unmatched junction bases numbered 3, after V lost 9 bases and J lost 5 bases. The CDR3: CATGLAGNNEQFF. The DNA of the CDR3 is TGTGCCACAGGACTAGCGGGCAACAATGAGCAGTTCTTC.

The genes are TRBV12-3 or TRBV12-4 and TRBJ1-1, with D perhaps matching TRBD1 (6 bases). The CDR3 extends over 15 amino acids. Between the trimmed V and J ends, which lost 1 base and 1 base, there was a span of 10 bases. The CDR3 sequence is CASSLGSGANTEAFF. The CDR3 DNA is TGTGCCAGCAGTTTAGGCTCGGGGGCGAACACTGAAGCTTTCTTT.

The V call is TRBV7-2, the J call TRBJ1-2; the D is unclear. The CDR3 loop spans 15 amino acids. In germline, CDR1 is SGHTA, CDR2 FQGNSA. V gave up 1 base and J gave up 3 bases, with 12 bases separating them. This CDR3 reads CASSLVIGLDYGYTF. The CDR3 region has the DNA TGTGCCAGCAGCTTAGTAATCGGGCTCGACTATGGCTACACCTTC.

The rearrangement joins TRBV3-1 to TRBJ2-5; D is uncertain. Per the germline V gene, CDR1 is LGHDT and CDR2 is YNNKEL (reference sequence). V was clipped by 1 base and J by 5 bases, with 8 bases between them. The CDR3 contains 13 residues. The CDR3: CASSQGVRETQYF. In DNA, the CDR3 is TGTGCCAGCAGCCAAGGCGTAAGGGAGACCCAGTACTTC.

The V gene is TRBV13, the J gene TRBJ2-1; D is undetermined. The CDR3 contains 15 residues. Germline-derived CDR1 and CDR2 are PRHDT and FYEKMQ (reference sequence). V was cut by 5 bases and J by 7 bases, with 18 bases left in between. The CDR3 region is CASSPPVLEGNEQFF. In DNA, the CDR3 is TGTGCCAGCAGCCCCCCAGTGTTAGAAGGGAATGAGCAGTTCTTC.

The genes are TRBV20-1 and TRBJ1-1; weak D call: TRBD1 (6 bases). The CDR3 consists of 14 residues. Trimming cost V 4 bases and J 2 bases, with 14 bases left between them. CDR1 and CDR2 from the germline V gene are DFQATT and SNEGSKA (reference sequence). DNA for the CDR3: TGCAGTGCTACCGGAGGGGGGCGAAACACTGAAGCTTTCTTT. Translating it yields CSATGGGRNTEAFF.

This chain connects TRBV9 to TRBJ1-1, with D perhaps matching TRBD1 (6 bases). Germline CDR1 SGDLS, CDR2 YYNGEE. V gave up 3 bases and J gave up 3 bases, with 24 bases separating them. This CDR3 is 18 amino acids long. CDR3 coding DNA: TGTGCCAGCAGCGACCGCATGGGGGGGGCCGCCAAAGACACTGAAGCTTTCTTT. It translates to CASSDRMGGAAKDTEAFF.

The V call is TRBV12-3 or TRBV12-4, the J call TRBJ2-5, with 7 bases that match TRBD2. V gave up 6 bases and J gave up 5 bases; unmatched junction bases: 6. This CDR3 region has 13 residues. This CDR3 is CASSTSGVETQYF. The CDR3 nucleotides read TGTGCCAGCAGCACCAGCGGGGTTGAGACCCAGTACTTC.

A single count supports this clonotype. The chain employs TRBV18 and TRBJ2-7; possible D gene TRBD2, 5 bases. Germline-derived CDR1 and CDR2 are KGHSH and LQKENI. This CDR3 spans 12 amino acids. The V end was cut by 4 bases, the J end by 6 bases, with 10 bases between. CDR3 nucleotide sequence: TGTGCCAGCTCACGCCAGGACTCCGAGCAGTACTTC. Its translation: CASSRQDSEQYF. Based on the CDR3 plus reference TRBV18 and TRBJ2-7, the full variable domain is NAGVMQNPRHLVRRRGQEARLRCSPMKGHSHVYWYRQLPEEGLKFMVYLQKENIIDESGMPKERFSAEFPKEGPSILRIQQVVRGDSAAYFCASSRQDSEQYFGPGTRLTVT.

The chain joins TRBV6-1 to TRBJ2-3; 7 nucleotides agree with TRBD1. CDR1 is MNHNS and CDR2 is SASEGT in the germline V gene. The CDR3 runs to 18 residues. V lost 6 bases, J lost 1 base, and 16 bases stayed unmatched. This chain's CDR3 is CASSARDRKAGGTDTQYF. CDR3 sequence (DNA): TGTGCCAGCAGCGCCAGGGACAGAAAGGCCGGGGGCACAGATACGCAGTATTTT.

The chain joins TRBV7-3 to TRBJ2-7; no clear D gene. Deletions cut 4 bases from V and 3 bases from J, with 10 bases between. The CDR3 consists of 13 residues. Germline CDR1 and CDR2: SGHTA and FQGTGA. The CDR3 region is CASSSRYNYEQYF. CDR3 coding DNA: TGTGCCAGCAGCTCGCGCTACAACTACGAGCAGTACTTC.

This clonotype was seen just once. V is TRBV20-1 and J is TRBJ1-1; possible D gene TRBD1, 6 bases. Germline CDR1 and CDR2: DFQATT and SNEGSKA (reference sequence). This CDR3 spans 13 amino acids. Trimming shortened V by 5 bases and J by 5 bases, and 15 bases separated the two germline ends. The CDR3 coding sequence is TGCAGTGCTCACGGACAGAGGGGGACTGAAGCTTTCTTT. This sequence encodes CSAHGQRGTEAFF.

CDR3 in DNA: TGTGCCGACGAAATCACCGTTAACATGAACACTGAAGCTTTCTTT. This sequence encodes CADEITVNMNTEAFF. The chain is built from TRBV7-6 and TRBJ1-1; unclear D gene. Trimming left V 11 bases short and J 0 bases short, with 19 bases between. The germline V gene encodes CDR1 SGHVS and CDR2 FNYEAQ. The CDR3 is 15 amino acids. Full variable domain (missing parts from reference TRBV7-6 and TRBJ1-1): GAGVSQSPRYKVTKRGQDVALRCDPISGHVSLYWYRQALGQGPEFLTYFNYEAQQDKSGLPNDRFSAERPEGSISTLTIQRTEQRDSAMYRCADEITVNMNTEAFFGQGTRLTVV.

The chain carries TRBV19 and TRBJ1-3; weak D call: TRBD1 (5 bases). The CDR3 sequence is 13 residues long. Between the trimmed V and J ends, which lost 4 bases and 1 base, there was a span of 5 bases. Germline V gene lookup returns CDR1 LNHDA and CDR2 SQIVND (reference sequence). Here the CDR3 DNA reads TGTGCCAGTAGTACAGGGTCTGGAAACACCATATATTTT. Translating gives CASSTGSGNTIYF.

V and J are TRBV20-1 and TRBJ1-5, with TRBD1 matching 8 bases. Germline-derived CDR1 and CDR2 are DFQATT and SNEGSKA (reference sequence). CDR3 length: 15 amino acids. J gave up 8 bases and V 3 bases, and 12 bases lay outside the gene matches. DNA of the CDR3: TGCAGTGCTAGGTCCCAGGGGGCGCCTTTTGAGCCCCAGCATTTT. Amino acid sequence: CSARSQGAPFEPQHF.

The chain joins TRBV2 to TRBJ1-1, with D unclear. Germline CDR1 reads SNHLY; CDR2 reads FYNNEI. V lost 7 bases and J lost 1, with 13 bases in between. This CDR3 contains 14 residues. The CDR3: CASNRNSRNTEAFF. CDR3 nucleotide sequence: TGTGCCAGCAACAGAAATTCGCGGAACACTGAAGCTTTCTTT.

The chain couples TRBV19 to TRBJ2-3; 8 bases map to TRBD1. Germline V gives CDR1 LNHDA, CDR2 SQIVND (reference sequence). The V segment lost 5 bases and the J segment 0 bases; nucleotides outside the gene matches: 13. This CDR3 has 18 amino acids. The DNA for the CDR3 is TGTGCCAGTAGTTTGTACTCCAGGGGGCAGGGGAGCACAGATACGCAGTATTTT. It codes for CASSLYSRGQGSTDTQYF.

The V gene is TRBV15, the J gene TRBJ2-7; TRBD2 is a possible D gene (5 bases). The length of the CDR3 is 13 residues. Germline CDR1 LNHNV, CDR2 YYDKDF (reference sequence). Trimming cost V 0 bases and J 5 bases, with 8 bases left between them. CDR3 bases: TGTGCCACCAGCAGAGATCTGCGGGACGAGCAGTACTTC. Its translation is CATSRDLRDEQYF. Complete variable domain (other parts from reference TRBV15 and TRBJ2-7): DAMVIQNPRYQVTQFGKPVTLSCSQTLNHNVMYWYQQKSSQAPKLLFHYYDKDFNNEADTPDNFQSRRPNTSFCFLDIRSPGLGDTAMYLCATSRDLRDEQYFGPGTRLTVT.